Below, 11 T cell receptor beta chains from the same sample are listed, as sequenced in a study of cytomegalovirus exposure and HLA in healthy donors (dated 2017 in TCRdb). Receptor amplification or capture employed the immunoSEQ multiplex PCR assay. A mixture of 60 forward primers for TCR Vbeta segments and 13 reverse primers for TCR Jbeta segments was used in the multiplex PCR. The clones in this table, taken by TCRdb from immuneACCESS, are in-frame only. Not every clone is retained; where verified, under half of the shortfall comes from an unresolved V gene, and the cause of the rest is unknown. The sample table holds about 150,000 clones, of which 60% to 85% were seen once. The top ten hold 5% to 6.5% of the sample. The sequenced sample was PBMCs. Source of these receptors: a man between 50 and 59 years old in good health and CMV-seropositive.

In this sample, this clone turned up once. The J gene is TRBJ1-1, the V gene TRBV11-3; 7 bases agree with TRBD1. Germline assignment: CDR1 SGHNT and CDR2 YENEEA. The junction had 1 base not matched to a gene; V was cut back by 4 bases and J by 2 bases. This CDR3 comprises 13 residues. CDR3 amino acids: CASSWDRNTEAFF. In nucleotides, the CDR3 is TGTGCCAGCAGCTGGGACAGAAACACTGAAGCTTTCTTT.

This chain links TRBV18 with TRBJ1-1; no definite D call. Between the trimmed V and J ends, which lost 0 bases and 2 bases, there was a span of 13 bases. Germline values: CDR1 KGHSH, CDR2 LQKENI. The CDR3 has 16 residues. The CDR3 sequence: CASSPPVSALNTEAFF. The CDR3 coding sequence is TGTGCCAGCTCACCACCGGTCAGCGCCCTAAACACTGAAGCTTTCTTT.

For this clone: No DNA is shown, since the ends of the CDR3 on it are uncertain; the CDR3 is the one TCRdb lists. The chain is built from TRBV28 and TRBJ1-5; no DNA check was done on the table's D call, TRBD1. The CDR3 adds up to 14 amino acids, both ends counted. The germline gives CDR1 MDHEN, CDR2 SYDVKM. The CDR3 spells CASSFGSGNQPQHF.

Written as DNA, the CDR3 is TGTGCCAGCAGTGAAGAAATAGCGGGAGTCTCCGAGCAGTACTTC. It translates to CASSEEIAGVSEQYF. The V and J genes are TRBV6-1 and TRBJ2-7; 9 bases match TRBD2. V was pared by 1 base and J by 6 bases, with 7 bases of the junction left unmatched. Germline V gene data show CDR1 as MNHNS and CDR2 as SASEGT. The length of the CDR3 is 15 residues.

The gene calls are TRBV6-5 and TRBJ2-4; TRBD1 is a possible D gene (6 bases). Trimming shortened V by 8 bases and J by 2 bases, and 13 bases separated the two germline ends. Germline values: CDR1 MNHEY, CDR2 SVGAGI. The CDR3 has 14 residues. The CDR3 sequence: CASGRTGTKNIQYF. The CDR3 nucleotides are TGTGCCAGCGGCCGCACAGGGACCAAAAACATTCAGTACTTC.

The gene calls are TRBV5-1 and TRBJ2-5; maybe TRBD1 (6 bases). Germline-derived CDR1 and CDR2 are SGHRS and YFSETQ. The ends were cut back, 4 bases at V and 2 bases at J, with 12 bases in the middle. The CDR3 totals 14 residues. CDR3 protein: CASSPTGSQETQYF. In DNA, the CDR3 is TGCGCCAGCAGCCCAACAGGGTCTCAAGAGACCCAGTACTTC.

The rearrangement uses TRBV28 and TRBJ2-3; D might be TRBD2 (6 bases). The V end lost 5 bases, the J end lost 4 bases, and 19 bases lay between the germline ends. Germline CDR1 MDHEN, CDR2 SYDVKM. The CDR3 is 16 residues long. CDR3 sequence reads: CASSPLGGGASDTQYF. CDR3 DNA sequence: TGTGCCAGCAGTCCTCTAGGCGGAGGGGCCTCAGATACGCAGTATTTT.

About this clone itself: Sequence at one end of the junction differs from germline and may be a read error. The gene calls are TRBV5-1 and TRBJ2-3, with D tentatively TRBD1 (6 bases). The CDR3 is 14 amino acids. Germline-derived CDR1 and CDR2 are SGHRS and YFSETQ. This CDR3 reads CASSLGQVTDMQYF. Here the CDR3 DNA reads TGCGCCAGCAGCTTGGGACAGGTCACAGATATGCAGTATTTT.

The rearrangement joins TRBV2 to TRBJ2-2; D not certain. Trimming took off 5 bases at V and 6 bases at J, with 10 bases between the two ends. Germline values: CDR1 SNHLY, CDR2 FYNNEI. This CDR3 region has 13 residues. The DNA of the CDR3 is TGTGCCAGCAGTAAGGATGGGCCCGGGGAGCTGTTTTTT. It translates to CASSKDGPGELFF.

The V gene is TRBV5-4, the J gene TRBJ2-3, with TRBD2 as a possible D gene (5 bases). There are 12 residues in the CDR3. Germline CDR1 is SGHNT and CDR2 is YYREEE (reference sequence). Trimming took 5 bases from V and 14 from J, leaving 18 bases between them. The DNA for the CDR3 is TGTGCCAGCAGTTCCCGATCGGGGAAGCCGTATTTT. It translates to CASSSRSGKPYF.

V is TRBV11-3 and J is TRBJ2-3, with a weak D call TRBD2 (6 bases). The ends were cut back, 1 base at V and 6 bases at J, with 14 bases in the middle. Germline V CDR1 and CDR2: SGHNT, YENEEA. The CDR3 consists of 15 residues. The CDR3 DNA is TGTGCCAGCAGCTTAGGGGGGGAGCGATCGGATACGCAGTATTTT. Its protein is CASSLGGERSDTQYF.